A single sample is the source of the 19 T cell receptor beta chains below, sequenced in a study of breast tumors, draining lymph nodes, adjacent tissues. Breast cancer patients provided tissue from their axillary draining lymph nodes. In TCRdb, the multiplex PCR reads were re-called with MiXCR into one record per CDR3 protein. The data hold approximately 300,000 distinct CDR3 sequences, with 30% observed a single time. The sequenced sample was axillary lymph node tissue. The receptors were gathered from a female donor with breast cancer. Some clones in this sample may be carry-over from other donors' samples.

For this clonotype: Being one base from a much bigger clone, this may be a read error. Given the absence of the conserved phenylalanine or tryptophan at the CDR3 end, a read error is likely. The chain combines TRBV9 with TRBJ1-5; tentative D call: TRBD1 (5 bases). The CDR3 covers 13 residues. Germline CDR1 and CDR2: SGDLS and YYNGEE. Deletions cut 0 bases from V and 11 bases from J, with 12 bases between. CDR3 bases: TGTGCCAGCAGCGTAGACAGTGAGGGGACCCAGCATTCT. This sequence encodes CASSVDSEGTQHS.

V and J are TRBV5-4 and TRBJ2-1; 10 bases fit TRBD2. V lost 2 bases and J lost 7; bases outside the gene matches: 9. Germline values: CDR1 SGHNT, CDR2 YYREEE (reference sequence). CDR3 length equals 16 residues. CDR3 bases: TGTGCCAGCAGCTTTCGCAGGACTAGCGGTTTAAATGAGCAGTTCTTC. Protein: CASSFRRTSGLNEQFF. Filled out from reference TRBV5-4 and TRBJ2-1, the complete variable domain reads ETGVTQSPTHLIKTRGQQVTLRCSSQSGHNTVSWYQQALGQGPQFIFQYYREEENGRGNFPPRFSGLQFPNYSSELNVNALELDDSALYLCASSFRRTSGLNEQFFGPGTRLTVL.

This clonotype showed up just once. DNA for the CDR3: TGTGCCAGCAGGAATTTTCTAGCGGACAGGGCGGCGGAGACCCAGTACTTC. This encodes CASRNFLADRAAETQYF. The V call is TRBV12-3 or TRBV12-4, the J call TRBJ2-5, with D maybe TRBD1 (8 bases). Trimming left V 6 bases short and J 5 bases short, with 25 bases between. This CDR3 spans 17 amino acids.

This clonotype was seen at least ten times. V is TRBV15 and J is TRBJ2-5; 7 bases map to TRBD1. The germline gives CDR1 LNHNV, CDR2 YYDKDF (reference sequence). The CDR3 loop spans 15 amino acids. With V trimmed by 4 bases and J by 3 bases, 8 bases remained unmatched. CDR3 protein: CATSISQGFEETQYF. As DNA, the CDR3 is TGTGCCACCAGCATATCACAGGGGTTTGAAGAGACCCAGTACTTC.

As regards this clonotype: Compared with germline, one end of the junction differs, possibly owing to a read error. The V and J genes are TRBV11-2 and TRBJ2-7; 7 bases match TRBD1. The CDR3 is made up of 14 amino acids. In germline, CDR1 is SGHAT, CDR2 FQNNGV. CDR3 amino acids: CASSPTGTVAEQYF. The CDR3 nucleotides read TGCGCCAGCAGCCCGACCGGGACAGTCGCCGAGCAGTACTTC.

Of note for this clonotype: A read error is possible here, since a much larger clone lies one base away. CDR3 nucleotides: TGTGCCAGCAGCTCGGACAGGGGATCAATTCAGCCCCAGCATTTT. Protein product: CASSSDRGSIQPQHF. This sequence joins TRBV7-9 and TRBJ1-5, with 9 bases lining up with TRBD1. This CDR3 contains 15 residues. The V gene end was trimmed by 4 bases and the J gene end by 6 bases; junction bases not matched to a gene: 7. Germline V gene sequence: CDR1 SEHNR, CDR2 FQNEAQ (reference sequence). Full variable domain (remainder filled in from reference TRBV7-9 and TRBJ1-5): DTGVSQNPRHKITKRGQNVTFRCDPISEHNRLYWYRQTLGQGPEFLTYFQNEAQLEKSRLLSDRFSAERPKGSFSTLEIQRTEQGDSAMYLCASSSDRGSIQPQHFGDGTRLSIL.

This clonotype occurred many times. The chain has TRBV10-2 and TRBJ2-1; 10 positions agree with TRBD2. From germline, CDR1 is WSHSY and CDR2 SAAADI. The CDR3 is 14 residues long. With V trimmed by 4 bases and J by 6 bases, 3 bases remained unmatched. CDR3 sequence (DNA): TGCGCCAGCAGTGTCACTAGCGGGATCAATGAGCAGTTCTTC. It is translated as CASSVTSGINEQFF.

This clonotype was seen repeatedly, ten times or more. The chain recombines TRBV20-1 with TRBJ2-3; no clear D gene. Germline V gene lookup returns CDR1 DFQATT and CDR2 SNEGSKA (reference sequence). The germline V and J ends were trimmed by 0 bases and 1 base, with 8 bases remaining between them. The CDR3 is 14 residues long. CDR3 loop: CSARDEARTDTQYF. The DNA of the CDR3 is TGCAGTGCTAGAGATGAAGCCCGCACAGATACGCAGTATTTT.

This clonotype was counted ten times or more. The rearrangement joins TRBV20-1 to TRBJ2-5; D is perhaps TRBD2 (5 bases). This CDR3 has 14 residues. Germline values: CDR1 DFQATT, CDR2 SNEGSKA (reference sequence). Trimming took 7 bases from V and 5 from J, leaving 20 bases between them. This chain's CDR3 is CSVTTERAWETQYF. The CDR3 DNA reads as TGCAGTGTTACGACGGAGAGGGCCTGGGAGACCCAGTACTTC.

At least ten counts were recorded for this clonotype. This chain joins TRBV7-8 and TRBJ2-3; 13 bases match TRBD2. The trim removed 7 bases at V and 4 bases at J, leaving 8 bases unmatched. Germline V gene data show CDR1 as SGHVS and CDR2 as FQNEAQ. The CDR3 covers 16 residues. CDR3 region: CASKFALAGGPDTQYF. In DNA form, the CDR3 reads TGTGCCAGCAAGTTTGCACTAGCGGGAGGGCCAGATACGCAGTATTTT. The complete variable domain, with remaining parts taken from reference TRBV7-8 and TRBJ2-3, reads GAGVSQSPRYKVAKRGQDVALRCDPISGHVSLFWYQQALGQGPEFLTYFQNEAQLDKSGLPSDRFFAERPEGSVSTLKIQRTQQEDSAVYLCASKFALAGGPDTQYFGPGTRLTVL.

This clonotype was recorded a few times. It may be a read error: a sequence one base away is much more abundant. The V and J genes are TRBV20-1 and TRBJ1-2; D is unresolved. The germline CDR1 and CDR2 sequences are DFQATT and SNEGSKA (reference sequence). The CDR3 totals 19 residues. V gave up 3 bases and J gave up 1 base, with 27 bases separating them. CDR3 amino acids: CSARLLGKTADLRNYGYTF. The CDR3 DNA reads as TGCAGTGCTAGGCTTCTTGGAAAAACAGCGGACCTTCGTAACTATGGCTACACCTTC.

This clonotype was recorded at least ten times. The chain recombines TRBV2 with TRBJ2-2; the D gene could be TRBD1 or TRBD2 (6 bases each). This CDR3 has 16 residues. The germline V and J ends were trimmed by 3 bases and 2 bases, with 13 bases remaining between them. Germline CDR1 SNHLY, CDR2 FYNNEI. For the CDR3, the DNA is TGTGCCAGCAGTGATCAACGGGGGCTAAACACCGGGGAGCTGTTTTTT. It is translated as CASSDQRGLNTGELFF.

There are many counts of this clonotype. The chain links TRBV9 to TRBJ2-3; D is uncertain. The CDR3 length is 13 residues. V lost 0 bases and J 0 bases, leaving 2 bases between the germline ends. The germline CDR1 and CDR2 sequences are SGDLS and YYNGEE. The CDR3 nucleotides read TGTGCCAGCAGCGTAGGTAGCACAGATACGCAGTATTTT. This codes for CASSVGSTDTQYF.

The sample holds many counts of this clonotype. The CDR3 DNA sequence: TGTGCCAGCAGCTTAGATATCTATGAGCAGTTCTTC. This gives the protein CASSLDIYEQFF. This chain links TRBV11-1 with TRBJ2-1; D is uncertain. V lost 1 base, J lost 8 bases, and 6 bases lay in between. This CDR3 is built from 12 residues. Germline V gene lookup returns CDR1 SGHAT and CDR2 FQDESV (reference sequence).

This clonotype was observed many times. At one boundary the junction diverges from the germline segment, which might be a read error. The V call is TRBV7-7, the J call TRBJ2-1; 9 nucleotides match TRBD2. The CDR3 consists of 18 residues. Germline V gene data show CDR1 as SSHAT and CDR2 as FNYEAQ (reference sequence). The CDR3 nucleotides are TGTGCTAGCAGCTTGAGACTAGCGGACTCCATGGGGGGGAATGAGCAGTTCTTC. Translation: CASSLRLADSMGGNEQFF.

The V call is TRBV10-3, the J call TRBJ2-1; 9 positions match TRBD2. This CDR3 is built from 19 residues. CDR1 and CDR2 (germline): ENHRY, SYGVKD. The V and J ends lost 3 bases and 4 bases, in that order; junction bases with no gene match: 16. The CDR3 here is CAISERASGVAVRYNEQFF. The CDR3 DNA reads as TGTGCCATCAGTGAACGGGCTAGCGGGGTTGCAGTAAGGTACAATGAGCAGTTCTTC.

This clonotype is deemed medium-sized. The chain employs TRBV10-1 and TRBJ2-5; a weak D match, TRBD1 (6 bases). CDR1 and CDR2 from the germline V gene are WNHNN and SYGVQD (reference sequence). The germline V and J ends were trimmed by 3 bases and 4 bases, with 6 bases remaining between them. The CDR3 is made up of 12 amino acids. CDR3 amino acids: CASSDRGETQYF. The CDR3 coding sequence is TGCGCCAGCAGTGACAGGGGAGAGACCCAGTACTTC.

This clonotype was detected many times. V gene TRBV15 combines with J gene TRBJ2-5; TRBD1 agrees at 9 bases. This CDR3 comprises 13 residues. J gave up 5 bases and V 6 bases, and 4 bases lay outside the gene matches. Germline V lookup: CDR1 LNHNV, CDR2 YYDKDF (reference sequence). Here the CDR3 reads CATRQGAGETQYF. DNA for the CDR3: TGTGCCACCAGACAGGGGGCGGGTGAGACCCAGTACTTC. The variable domain in full, with the rest retrieved from reference TRBV15 and TRBJ2-5, is DAMVIQNPRYQVTQFGKPVTLSCSQTLNHNVMYWYQQKSSQAPKLLFHYYDKDFNNEADTPDNFQSRRPNTSFCFLDIRSPGLGDTAMYLCATRQGAGETQYFGPGTRLLVL.

This clonotype was seen ten or more times. The chain joins TRBV11-3 to TRBJ2-2; 9 bases fit TRBD2. The length of the CDR3 is 16 residues. With V trimmed by 3 bases and J by 3 bases, 5 bases remained unmatched. The germline CDR1 and CDR2 sequences are SGHNT and YENEEA. The CDR3 spells CASSFSGSKYTGELFF. The DNA for the CDR3 is TGTGCCAGCAGCTTTAGCGGGAGTAAATACACCGGGGAGCTGTTTTTT.